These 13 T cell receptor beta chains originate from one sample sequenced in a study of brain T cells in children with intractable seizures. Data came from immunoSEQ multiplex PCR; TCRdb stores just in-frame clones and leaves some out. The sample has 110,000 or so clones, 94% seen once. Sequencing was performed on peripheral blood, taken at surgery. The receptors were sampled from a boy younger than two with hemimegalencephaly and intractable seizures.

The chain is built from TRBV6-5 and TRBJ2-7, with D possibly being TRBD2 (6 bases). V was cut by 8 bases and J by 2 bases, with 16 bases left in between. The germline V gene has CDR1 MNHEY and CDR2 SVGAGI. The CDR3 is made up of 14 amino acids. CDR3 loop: CASQAPGGTYEQYF. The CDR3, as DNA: TGTGCCAGCCAAGCCCCCGGGGGAACCTACGAGCAGTACTTC.

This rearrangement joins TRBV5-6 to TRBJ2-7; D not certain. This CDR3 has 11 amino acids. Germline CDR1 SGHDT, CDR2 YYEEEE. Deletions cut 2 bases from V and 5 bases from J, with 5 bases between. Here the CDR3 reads CASSFADEQYF. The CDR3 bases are TGTGCCAGCAGCTTTGCCGACGAGCAGTACTTC.

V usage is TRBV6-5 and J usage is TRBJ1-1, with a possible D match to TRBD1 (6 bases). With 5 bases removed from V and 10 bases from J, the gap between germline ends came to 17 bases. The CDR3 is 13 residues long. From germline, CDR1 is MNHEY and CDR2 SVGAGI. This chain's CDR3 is CASSPSSGAGAFF. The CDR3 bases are TGTGCCAGCAGTCCCTCGTCGGGGGCCGGAGCTTTCTTT.

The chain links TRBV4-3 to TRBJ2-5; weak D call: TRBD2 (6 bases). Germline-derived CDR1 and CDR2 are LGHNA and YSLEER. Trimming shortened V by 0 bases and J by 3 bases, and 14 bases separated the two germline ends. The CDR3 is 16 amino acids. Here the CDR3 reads CASSQDLAEGKETQYF. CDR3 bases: TGCGCCAGCAGCCAAGATTTAGCGGAGGGGAAAGAGACCCAGTACTTC.

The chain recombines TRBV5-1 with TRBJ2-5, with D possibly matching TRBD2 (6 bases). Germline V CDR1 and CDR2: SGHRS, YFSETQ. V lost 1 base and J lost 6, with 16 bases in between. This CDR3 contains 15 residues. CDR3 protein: CASSLFAGSGQTQYF. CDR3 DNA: TGCGCCAGCAGCTTGTTTGCCGGGAGCGGACAGACCCAGTACTTC.

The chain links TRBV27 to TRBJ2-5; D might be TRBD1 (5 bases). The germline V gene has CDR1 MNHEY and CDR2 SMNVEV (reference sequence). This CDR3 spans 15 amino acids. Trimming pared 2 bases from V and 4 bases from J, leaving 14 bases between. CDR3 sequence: CASSLRTRGIETQYF. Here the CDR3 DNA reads TGTGCCAGCAGTTTACGAACAAGGGGAATAGAGACCCAGTACTTC.

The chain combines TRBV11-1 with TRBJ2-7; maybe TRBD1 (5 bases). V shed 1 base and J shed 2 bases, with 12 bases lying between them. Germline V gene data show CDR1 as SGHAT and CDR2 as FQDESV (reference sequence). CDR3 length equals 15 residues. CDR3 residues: CASSLGQGGPYEQYF. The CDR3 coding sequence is TGTGCCAGCAGCTTAGGGCAGGGCGGTCCCTACGAGCAGTACTTC.

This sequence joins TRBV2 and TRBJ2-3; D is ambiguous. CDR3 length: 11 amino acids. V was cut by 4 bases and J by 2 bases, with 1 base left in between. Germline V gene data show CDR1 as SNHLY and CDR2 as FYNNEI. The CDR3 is CASSATDTQYF. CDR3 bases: TGTGCCAGCAGTGCCACAGATACGCAGTATTTT. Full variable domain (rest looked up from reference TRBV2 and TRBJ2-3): EPEVTQTPSHQVTQMGQEVILRCVPISNHLYFYWYRQILGQKVEFLVSFYNNEISEKSEIFDDQFSVERPDGSNFTLKIRSTKLEDSAMYFCASSATDTQYFGPGTRLTVL.

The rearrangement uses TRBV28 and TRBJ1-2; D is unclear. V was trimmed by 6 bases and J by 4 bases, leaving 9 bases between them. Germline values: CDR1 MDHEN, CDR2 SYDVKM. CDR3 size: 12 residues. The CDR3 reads CASSPPPYGYTF. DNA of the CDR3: TGTGCCAGCAGCCCTCCCCCCTATGGCTACACCTTC.

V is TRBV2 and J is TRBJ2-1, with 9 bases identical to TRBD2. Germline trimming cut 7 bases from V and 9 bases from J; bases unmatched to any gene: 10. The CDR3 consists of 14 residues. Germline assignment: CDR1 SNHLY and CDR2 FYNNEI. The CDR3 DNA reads TGTGCCAGCAATCCGTTTAGCGGGAGCGGTGAGCAGTTCTTC. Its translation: CASNPFSGSGEQFF.

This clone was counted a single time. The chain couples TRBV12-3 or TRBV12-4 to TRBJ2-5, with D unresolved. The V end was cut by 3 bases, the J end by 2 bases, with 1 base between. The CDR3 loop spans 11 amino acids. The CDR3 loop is CASSFQETQYF. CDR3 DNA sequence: TGTGCCAGCAGTTTTCAAGAGACCCAGTACTTC.

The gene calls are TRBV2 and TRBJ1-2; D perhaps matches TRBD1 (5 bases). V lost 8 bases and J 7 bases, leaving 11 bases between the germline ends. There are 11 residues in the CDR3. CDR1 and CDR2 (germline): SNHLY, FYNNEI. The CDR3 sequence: CASVAGLGYTF. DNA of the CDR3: TGTGCCAGCGTTGCAGGGCTTGGCTACACCTTC.

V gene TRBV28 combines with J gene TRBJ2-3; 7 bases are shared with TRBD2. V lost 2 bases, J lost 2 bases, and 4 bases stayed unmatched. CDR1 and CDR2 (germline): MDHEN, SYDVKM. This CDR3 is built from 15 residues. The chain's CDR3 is CASSLGQRDTDTQYF. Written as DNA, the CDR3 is TGTGCCAGCAGTTTAGGGCAGCGGGACACAGATACGCAGTATTTT.